Listed below are T cell receptor beta chains from one sample, sequenced in a study of T cell changes during pregnancy in multiple sclerosis. Sequencing used immunoSEQ multiplex PCR; TCRdb keeps in-frame clones, though not all of them. The sample lists tens of thousands of clones; about nine tenths were seen once. Sample: peripheral blood, taken in the first trimester of pregnancy. The receptors shown here come from a female donor in good health, enrolled as a control in a pregnancy study. CDR3s include the opening cysteine and the closing phenylalanine or tryptophan. A D gene is named only where the DNA matches it firmly. Where a row states a size, it is once, few, many or the class of an expanded clone; other rows omit it.

D gene: TRBD1; V gene: TRBV29-1; clone size: .; CDR3 length: 14; J gene: TRBJ1-1; CDR3 DNA: TGCAGCGTTGAACGGACAGGGACGGGCACTGAAGCTTTCTTT; CDR3 protein: CSVERTGTGTEAFF
D gene: TRBD2; V gene: TRBV5-1; clone size: .; CDR3 length: 14; J gene: TRBJ2-5; CDR3 DNA: TGCGCCAGCAGCCCCTCAGCGGGGCGGGAGACCCAGTACTTC; CDR3 protein: CASSPSAGRETQYF
D gene: .; V gene: TRBV9; clone size: once; CDR3 length: 15; J gene: TRBJ2-2; CDR3 DNA: TGTGCCAGCAGCGTTGGGAGTCCGAACACCGGGGAGCTGTTTTTT; CDR3 protein: CASSVGSPNTGELFF
D gene: TRBD1; V gene: TRBV5-6; clone size: .; CDR3 length: 14; J gene: TRBJ2-5; CDR3 DNA: TGTGCCAGCAGCTTGCCTGGACAGGGGGGGACCCAGTACTTC; CDR3 protein: CASSLPGQGGTQYF
D gene: .; V gene: TRBV7-2; clone size: .; CDR3 length: 13; J gene: TRBJ2-2; CDR3 DNA: TGTGCCAGGGGGGACAGCGGGCCCGGGGAGCTGTTTTTT; CDR3 protein: CARGDSGPGELFF
D gene: TRBD1; V gene: TRBV2; clone size: .; CDR3 length: 14; J gene: TRBJ1-3; CDR3 DNA: TGTGCCAGCAGTCAAGACAGGGGTGGAAACACCATATATTTT; CDR3 protein: CASSQDRGGNTIYF
D gene: .; V gene: TRBV27; clone size: .; CDR3 length: 14; J gene: TRBJ2-1; CDR3 DNA: TGTGCCAGCAGTCCTCTAGATCACTACAATGAGCAGTTCTTC; CDR3 protein: CASSPLDHYNEQFF
D gene: TRBD2; V gene: TRBV9; clone size: .; CDR3 length: 14; J gene: TRBJ2-5; CDR3 DNA: TGTGCCAGCAGCTGGGGCGGGGGGGAAGAGACCCAGTACTTC; CDR3 protein: CASSWGGGEETQYF
D gene: .; V gene: TRBV18; clone size: .; CDR3 length: 15; J gene: TRBJ1-1; CDR3 DNA: TGTGCCAGCTCACCTGTTCTCCTTCCCCTTGAGGAAGCTTTCTTT; CDR3 protein: CASSPVLLPLEEAFF
D gene: TRBD1; V gene: TRBV19; clone size: .; CDR3 length: 13; J gene: TRBJ2-7; CDR3 DNA: TGTGCCAGTAGGGGACAGGGCAGGTACGAGCAGTACTTC; CDR3 protein: CASRGQGRYEQYF
D gene: TRBD1; V gene: TRBV27; clone size: .; CDR3 length: 16; J gene: TRBJ1-2; CDR3 DNA: TGTGCCAGCAGTTTTCCCGGGACAGGGGAGGACTATGGCTACACCTTC; CDR3 protein: CASSFPGTGEDYGYTF
D gene: .; V gene: TRBV28; clone size: .; CDR3 length: 13; J gene: TRBJ1-2; CDR3 DNA: TGTGCCAGCACCTTCCGACTTACCGACGCCTACACCTTC; CDR3 protein: CASTFRLTDAYTF
D gene: TRBD2; V gene: TRBV2; clone size: .; CDR3 length: 17; J gene: TRBJ2-3; CDR3 DNA: TGTGCCAGCAGTTCCGGACTAGCGGGGGGGCGGGCAGATACGCAGTATTTT; CDR3 protein: CASSSGLAGGRADTQYF
D gene: TRBD1; V gene: TRBV6-5; clone size: .; CDR3 length: 16; J gene: TRBJ2-1; CDR3 DNA: TGTGCCAGCAGTTACCATAAGAGGACAGGGGAACGTACGCAGTTCTTC; CDR3 protein: CASSYHKRTGERTQFF
D gene: .; V gene: TRBV4-2; clone size: .; CDR3 length: 16; J gene: TRBJ1-5; CDR3 DNA: TGTGCCAGCAGCCAAGATTTCTATAATAGCAATCAGCCCCAGCATTTT; CDR3 protein: CASSQDFYNSNQPQHF
D gene: .; V gene: TRBV18; clone size: few; CDR3 length: 14; J gene: TRBJ1-1; CDR3 DNA: TGTGCCAGCTCCTCCGCGGGGCAGAACACTGAAGCTTTCTTT; CDR3 protein: CASSSAGQNTEAFF
D gene: .; V gene: TRBV28; clone size: .; CDR3 length: 13; J gene: TRBJ1-5; CDR3 DNA: TGTGCCAGCACCACCGATAAGAGTCAGCCCCAGCATTTT; CDR3 protein: CASTTDKSQPQHF
D gene: TRBD1; V gene: TRBV5-1; clone size: .; CDR3 length: 16; J gene: TRBJ1-2; CDR3 DNA: TGCGCCAGCAGCCTGGACGAGGACAGGGGGCTTCAGGGCTACACCTTC; CDR3 protein: CASSLDEDRGLQGYTF
D gene: .; V gene: TRBV4-2; clone size: .; CDR3 length: 13; J gene: TRBJ2-7; CDR3 DNA: TGTGCCAGCTCGGGGGCGGGAGTCTACGAGCAGTACTTC; CDR3 protein: CASSGAGVYEQYF
D gene: .; V gene: TRBV6-6; clone size: .; CDR3 length: 15; J gene: TRBJ1-1; CDR3 DNA: TGTGCCAGCAGGCCCCCAGGGGATTTGAACACTGAAGCTTTCTTT; CDR3 protein: CASRPPGDLNTEAFF
D gene: .; V gene: TRBV6-1; clone size: .; CDR3 length: 13; J gene: TRBJ2-7; CDR3 DNA: TGTGCCAGCGGGCCCCTCGGACAGAACGAGCAGTACTTC; CDR3 protein: CASGPLGQNEQYF
D gene: TRBD1; V gene: TRBV4-2; clone size: .; CDR3 length: 16; J gene: TRBJ1-2; CDR3 DNA: TGTGCCAGCAGCCAACCATCCCCGGGACAGTCGGATGGCTACACCTTC; CDR3 protein: CASSQPSPGQSDGYTF
D gene: .; V gene: TRBV10-3; clone size: .; CDR3 length: 16; J gene: TRBJ2-4; CDR3 DNA: TGTGCCATCAGTGACGTGTTCTCAGGGCCCAAAAACATTCAGTACTTC; CDR3 protein: CAISDVFSGPKNIQYF
D gene: TRBD2; V gene: TRBV5-1; clone size: .; CDR3 length: 16; J gene: TRBJ2-1; CDR3 DNA: TGCGCCAGCAGCTTGGATGCTAGCGGGAGCTTCAATGAGCAGTTCTTC; CDR3 protein: CASSLDASGSFNEQFF
D gene: TRBD1; V gene: TRBV5-6; clone size: .; CDR3 length: 13; J gene: TRBJ1-2; CDR3 DNA: TGTGCCAGCAGGGAACAGGGGTACTATGGCTACACCTTC; CDR3 protein: CASREQGYYGYTF
D gene: TRBD2; V gene: TRBV18; clone size: .; CDR3 length: 14; J gene: TRBJ2-7; CDR3 DNA: TGTGCCAGCTCACCGCTGTCCGGGACTAACGAGCAGTACTTC; CDR3 protein: CASSPLSGTNEQYF
D gene: TRBD1; V gene: TRBV11-2; clone size: once; CDR3 length: 14; J gene: TRBJ2-7; CDR3 DNA: TGTGCCAGCAGCTGGGGGACAGGACACTACGAGCAGTACTTC; CDR3 protein: CASSWGTGHYEQYF
D gene: TRBD2; V gene: TRBV9; clone size: .; CDR3 length: 16; J gene: TRBJ2-3; CDR3 DNA: TGTGCCAGCAGCTTCCGACTAGCGGGAGGAGCAGATACGCAGTATTTT; CDR3 protein: CASSFRLAGGADTQYF
D gene: TRBD2; V gene: TRBV5-1; clone size: .; CDR3 length: 17; J gene: TRBJ2-2; CDR3 DNA: TGCGCCAGCAGCTTGTGGACTAGCGGGGGGAACACCGGGGAGCTGTTTTTT; CDR3 protein: CASSLWTSGGNTGELFF
D gene: .; V gene: TRBV4-1; clone size: .; CDR3 length: 15; J gene: TRBJ2-1; CDR3 DNA: TGCGCCAGCAGCCAAACTACCGGAAAGTCCAATGAGCAGTTCTTC; CDR3 protein: CASSQTTGKSNEQFF
D gene: .; V gene: TRBV5-6; clone size: .; CDR3 length: 13; J gene: TRBJ2-7; CDR3 DNA: TGTGCCAGCCACCCGGGGAATCCCTACGAGCAGTACTTC; CDR3 protein: CASHPGNPYEQYF
D gene: TRBD1; V gene: TRBV6-5; clone size: .; CDR3 length: 13; J gene: TRBJ1-2; CDR3 DNA: TGTGCCAGCAGTTTGCGACAGGGAGGAGGCTACACCTTC; CDR3 protein: CASSLRQGGGYTF
D gene: TRBD2; V gene: TRBV2; clone size: .; CDR3 length: 13; J gene: TRBJ2-1; CDR3 DNA: TGTGCCAGCTTGACTAGCGGGAGAGATGAGCAGTTCTTC; CDR3 protein: CASLTSGRDEQFF
D gene: .; V gene: TRBV7-2; clone size: .; CDR3 length: 15; J gene: TRBJ1-1; CDR3 DNA: TGTGCCAGCAGCTTAGGAGGCCAGGGGAGTACTGAAGCTTTCTTT; CDR3 protein: CASSLGGQGSTEAFF
D gene: TRBD1; V gene: TRBV6-6; clone size: .; CDR3 length: 14; J gene: TRBJ1-2; CDR3 DNA: TGTGCCAGCAGTTCGACCAGGGGGATATATGGCTACACCTTC; CDR3 protein: CASSSTRGIYGYTF
D gene: .; V gene: TRBV7-2; clone size: .; CDR3 length: 13; J gene: TRBJ2-1; CDR3 DNA: TGTGCCAGCAGCTTCCACAGGGCGAATGAGCAGTTCTTC; CDR3 protein: CASSFHRANEQFF
D gene: .; V gene: TRBV19; clone size: .; CDR3 length: 12; J gene: TRBJ1-4; CDR3 DNA: TGTGGGGCGGGAGTTTGGGGTGAAAAACTGTTTTTT; CDR3 protein: CGAGVWGEKLFF
D gene: .; V gene: TRBV9; clone size: .; CDR3 length: 14; J gene: TRBJ2-1; CDR3 DNA: TGTGCCAGCAGCGTTTCCCTGACAAACAATGAGCAGTTCTTC; CDR3 protein: CASSVSLTNNEQFF
D gene: .; V gene: TRBV18; clone size: few; CDR3 length: 15; J gene: TRBJ1-1; CDR3 DNA: TGTGCCAGCTCACCAGAGGCCGAAGTGGCAACTGAAGCTTTCTTT; CDR3 protein: CASSPEAEVATEAFF
D gene: .; V gene: TRBV19; clone size: .; CDR3 length: 15; J gene: TRBJ2-1; CDR3 DNA: TGTGCCAGTAGTATAGGGGAGCTAGCTTACAATGAGCAGTTCTTC; CDR3 protein: CASSIGELAYNEQFF
D gene: .; V gene: TRBV9; clone size: .; CDR3 length: 13; J gene: TRBJ2-1; CDR3 DNA: TGTGCCAGCAGCGTGACAGATTACAATGAGCAGTTCTTC; CDR3 protein: CASSVTDYNEQFF
D gene: TRBD2; V gene: TRBV19; clone size: .; CDR3 length: 14; J gene: TRBJ2-3; CDR3 DNA: TGTGCCAGCAAAACTAGCGGGGACCGAAATACGCAGTATTTT; CDR3 protein: CASKTSGDRNTQYF
D gene: .; V gene: TRBV25-1; clone size: once; CDR3 length: 15; J gene: TRBJ2-1; CDR3 DNA: TGTGCCAGCAGTGTAGCCGGGGGCTCCTACAATGAGCAGTTCTTC; CDR3 protein: CASSVAGGSYNEQFF
D gene: TRBD2; V gene: TRBV7-3; clone size: .; CDR3 length: 11; J gene: TRBJ2-1; CDR3 DNA: TGTGCCAGCGCACGGGGGGATGAGCAGTTCTTC; CDR3 protein: CASARGDEQFF
D gene: .; V gene: TRBV5-1; clone size: .; CDR3 length: 16; J gene: TRBJ2-5; CDR3 DNA: TGCGCCAGCAGCTTGCAGACACTAGCTTCTAAAGAGACCCAGTACTTC; CDR3 protein: CASSLQTLASKETQYF
D gene: TRBD2; V gene: TRBV7-2; clone size: .; CDR3 length: 15; J gene: TRBJ2-3; CDR3 DNA: TGTGCCAGCAGCTCCCCAGCGGGGGGTCTAGATACGCAGTATTTT; CDR3 protein: CASSSPAGGLDTQYF
D gene: .; V gene: TRBV21-1; clone size: .; CDR3 length: 18; J gene: TRBJ1-5; CDR3 DNA: TGTGCCAGCAGCAAGTGTCCTCTATCCGGGACAGCGAATCAGCCCCAGCATTTT; CDR3 protein: CASSKCPLSGTANQPQHF
D gene: .; V gene: TRBV20-1; clone size: .; CDR3 length: 11; J gene: TRBJ1-4; CDR3 DNA: TGCAGTGCTAGACATAATGAAAAACTGTTTTTT; CDR3 protein: CSARHNEKLFF
D gene: TRBD2; V gene: TRBV27; clone size: .; CDR3 length: 16; J gene: TRBJ2-2; CDR3 DNA: TGTGCCAGCAGTTGGGGACTAGCGGTGAACACCGGGGAGCTGTTTTTT; CDR3 protein: CASSWGLAVNTGELFF
D gene: TRBD1; V gene: TRBV28; clone size: .; CDR3 length: 16; J gene: TRBJ2-2; CDR3 DNA: TGTGCCAGCAGTTTCGTTACGACAGGGGGCTCCGGGGAGCTGTTTTTT; CDR3 protein: CASSFVTTGGSGELFF
D gene: .; V gene: TRBV4-1; clone size: .; CDR3 length: 14; J gene: TRBJ1-1; CDR3 DNA: TGCGCCAGCAGCCATTCGGGGGTGGGGACTGAAGCTTTCTTT; CDR3 protein: CASSHSGVGTEAFF
D gene: TRBD1; V gene: TRBV11-2; clone size: .; CDR3 length: 16; J gene: TRBJ1-1; CDR3 DNA: TGTGCCAGCAGCTCCGCAATCTTGACAGGGGTTAACGAAGCTTTCTTT; CDR3 protein: CASSSAILTGVNEAFF